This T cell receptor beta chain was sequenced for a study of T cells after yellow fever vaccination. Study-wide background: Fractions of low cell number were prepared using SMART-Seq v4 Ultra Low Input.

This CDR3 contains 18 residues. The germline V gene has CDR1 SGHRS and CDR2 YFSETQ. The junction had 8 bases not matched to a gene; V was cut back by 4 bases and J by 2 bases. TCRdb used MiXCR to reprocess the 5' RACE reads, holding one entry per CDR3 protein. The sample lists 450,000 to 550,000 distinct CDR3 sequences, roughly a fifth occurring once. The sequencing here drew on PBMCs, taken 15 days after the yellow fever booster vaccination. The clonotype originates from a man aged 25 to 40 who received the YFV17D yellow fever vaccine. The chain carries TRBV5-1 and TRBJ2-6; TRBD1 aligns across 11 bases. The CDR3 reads CASSKGDRGNPGANVLTF. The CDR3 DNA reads TGCGCCAGCAGCAAAGGGGACAGGGGGAACCCTGGGGCCAACGTCCTGACTTTC.